This passage covers 29 T cell receptor beta chains from one sample sequenced in a study of blood T cell repertoires in COVID-19. Libraries were prepared by immunoSEQ multiplex PCR; TCRdb keeps only in-frame clonotypes and omits some of them. The table records 250,000 to 300,000 clones, 90% to 95% of them present only once. What was sequenced was PBMCs or T cells enriched from blood (not recorded which). The receptor source for this set is a human donor in a cohort exposed to, infected with or recovered from COVID-19 (not recorded which). The donor label of this sample is uncertain.

This chain links TRBV6-1 with TRBJ1-2, with 8 bases lining up with TRBD1. This CDR3 spans 14 amino acids. V lost 2 bases, J lost 4 bases, and 3 bases stayed unmatched. Germline CDR1 reads MNHNS; CDR2 reads SASEGT. CDR3 loop: CASSETGGSYGYTF. The CDR3 DNA is TGTGCCAGCAGTGAAACAGGGGGGAGCTATGGCTACACCTTC.

This clone occurred once. V gene TRBV24-1 combines with J gene TRBJ2-3; possibly TRBD1 for D (6 bases). Germline V CDR1 and CDR2: KGHDR, SFDVKD. Deletions cut 2 bases from V and 1 base from J, with 12 bases between. This CDR3 contains 16 residues. The CDR3 region is CATSDSGQRRTDTQYF. As DNA, the CDR3 is TGTGCCACCAGTGATTCCGGACAGAGACGCACAGATACGCAGTATTTT.

As to this clone: This specimen includes other DNA sequences encoding the same CDR3. The CDR3 nucleotides are TGCGCCAGCAGCTTGAGGAGTAACACTGAAGCTTTCTTT. Protein: CASSLRSNTEAFF. The V gene is TRBV5-1, the J gene TRBJ1-1; no clear D. The length of the CDR3 is 13 residues. The germline gives CDR1 SGHRS, CDR2 YFSETQ. Trimming shortened V by 1 base and J by 2 bases, and 6 bases separated the two germline ends.

This clone came up once. V and J are TRBV4-1 and TRBJ1-5; D is perhaps TRBD1 (5 bases). This CDR3 region has 16 residues. V lost 4 bases and J 5 bases, leaving 18 bases between the germline ends. CDR1 and CDR2 from the germline V gene are MGHRA and YSYEKL. The CDR3 spells CASSPRVVAPHQPQHF. CDR3 nucleotides: TGCGCCAGCAGCCCCAGGGTAGTAGCTCCCCATCAGCCCCAGCATTTT.

The V call is TRBV6-5, the J call TRBJ2-4; possible D gene TRBD1, 6 bases. Trimming pared 7 bases from V and 0 bases from J, leaving 13 bases between. Per the germline V gene, CDR1 is MNHEY and CDR2 is SVGAGI. The length of the CDR3 is 15 residues. The CDR3 here is CASTSRGGAKNIQYF. CDR3 coding DNA: TGTGCCAGCACATCTCGAGGGGGAGCCAAAAACATTCAGTACTTC.

This chain uses TRBV9 with TRBJ1-6; unclear D gene. The CDR3 consists of 16 residues. Germline-derived CDR1 and CDR2 are SGDLS and YYNGEE. Trimming removed 0 bases at V and 7 bases at J, with 14 bases between. The CDR3 bases are TGTGCCAGCAGCGTAGGTGGTCTCCGGAGCAATTCACCCCTCCACTTT. It specifies CASSVGGLRSNSPLHF.

This clone was observed a few times. The rearrangement links TRBV12-5 to TRBJ1-6; TRBD1 aligns across 8 bases. The CDR3 runs to 15 residues. The V gene end was trimmed by 2 bases and the J gene end by 7 bases; junction bases not matched to a gene: 4. Germline CDR1 is LGHNT and CDR2 is FRNRAP. This CDR3 is CASGLMTGANSPLHF. CDR3 DNA sequence: TGTGCTAGTGGTTTGATGACAGGGGCGAATTCACCCCTCCACTTT.

The chain recombines TRBV5-1 with TRBJ2-7; TRBD1 aligns across 7 bases. Per the germline V gene, CDR1 is SGHRS and CDR2 is YFSETQ. The CDR3 has 13 amino acids. V trimming: 10 bases; J trimming: 1 base; junction bases outside the gene matches: 8. CDR3: CASGKGASYEQYF. In DNA, the CDR3 is TGCGCCTCAGGGAAGGGGGCTTCCTACGAGCAGTACTTC. The variable domain in full, with the rest retrieved from reference TRBV5-1 and TRBJ2-7, is KAGVTQTPRYLIKTRGQQVTLSCSPISGHRSVSWYQQTPGQGLQFLFEYFSETQRNKGNFPGRFSGRQFSNSRSEMNVSTLELGDSALYLCASGKGASYEQYFGPGTRLTVT.

The gene calls are TRBV27 and TRBJ1-1, with D unclear. The CDR3 runs 14 residues. Germline V lookup: CDR1 MNHEY, CDR2 SMNVEV (reference sequence). V lost 6 bases, J lost 3 bases, and 14 bases lay in between. The CDR3 coding sequence is TGTGCCAGCAGGGGTGGGAGTACCTACACTGAAGCTTTCTTT. Its protein is CASRGGSTYTEAFF.

The CDR3 coding sequence is TGTGCCAGTAGTTTTACAGGGGGGAGCACCGGGGAGCTGTTTTTT. As protein: CASSFTGGSTGELFF. The genes are TRBV19 and TRBJ2-2, with TRBD1 identical over 8 bases. Germline trimming cut 5 bases from V and 4 bases from J; bases unmatched to any gene: 6. The CDR3 totals 15 residues. CDR1 and CDR2 from the germline V gene are LNHDA and SQIVND (reference sequence).

The chain carries TRBV6-2 or TRBV6-3 and TRBJ2-1; 10 positions agree with TRBD2. The CDR3 extends over 17 amino acids. Per germline, CDR1 MNHEY and CDR2 SVGEGT. V shed 0 bases and J 4 bases; nucleotides not matched to a gene: 6. CDR3 sequence: CASSYSPTSGIYNEQFF. CDR3 nucleotides: TGTGCCAGCAGTTACTCTCCCACTAGCGGGATTTACAATGAGCAGTTCTTC.

The chain employs TRBV9 and TRBJ2-3; D gene unclear. There are 13 residues in the CDR3. From germline, CDR1 is SGDLS and CDR2 YYNGEE. Trimming shortened V by 0 bases and J by 4 bases, and 6 bases separated the two germline ends. CDR3 region: CASSVALSDTQYF. In nucleotides, the CDR3 is TGTGCCAGCAGCGTAGCCCTGTCAGATACGCAGTATTTT.

V is TRBV5-6 and J is TRBJ1-5, with 8 positions matching TRBD1. V was pared by 2 bases and J by 5 bases, with 6 bases of the junction left unmatched. The germline gives CDR1 SGHDT, CDR2 YYEEEE. This CDR3 contains 15 residues. CDR3 nucleotides: TGTGCCAGCAGCTTCGGGGACAGGCCAGATCAGCCCCAGCATTTT. Its translation is CASSFGDRPDQPQHF. Combining the CDR3 with reference TRBV5-6 and TRBJ1-5 gives the whole variable domain DAGVTQSPTHLIKTRGQQVTLRCSPKSGHDTVSWYQQALGQGPQFIFQYYEEEERQRGNFPDRFSGHQFPNYSSELNVNALLLGDSALYLCASSFGDRPDQPQHFGDGTRLSIL.

The rearrangement joins TRBV10-3 to TRBJ2-1, with 9 nucleotides matching TRBD2. The CDR3 runs to 16 residues. The J segment lost 4 bases and the V segment lost 4 bases, leaving 8 bases of the junction unmatched. In germline, CDR1 is ENHRY, CDR2 SYGVKD. The CDR3 reads CAISAHRLAVYNEQFF. The CDR3 DNA reads TGTGCCATCAGTGCCCACCGACTAGCGGTATACAATGAGCAGTTCTTC.

This sequence joins TRBV2 and TRBJ2-5; D may be TRBD1 (8 bases). Trimming took off 10 bases at V and 5 bases at J, with 14 bases between the two ends. Germline V gives CDR1 SNHLY, CDR2 FYNNEI. CDR3 length: 12 amino acids. The CDR3 region has the DNA TGTGCCACCAAACAGGGGGGGGAGACCCAGTACTTC. Protein product: CATKQGGETQYF.

The chain is built from TRBV19 and TRBJ1-4; TRBD1 is a possible D gene (5 bases). Germline V gives CDR1 LNHDA, CDR2 SQIVND (reference sequence). This CDR3 is built from 15 residues. V lost 1 base and J 3 bases, leaving 9 bases between the germline ends. The CDR3 bases are TGTGCCAGTAGTATAGCGGCAGGGCCTAATGAAAAACTGTTTTTT. Residues: CASSIAAGPNEKLFF. The full variable domain, its missing parts supplied by reference TRBV19 and TRBJ1-4, is DGGITQSPKYLFRKEGQNVTLSCEQNLNHDAMYWYRQDPGQGLRLIYYSQIVNDFQKGDIAEGYSVSREKKESFPLTVTSAQKNPTAFYLCASSIAAGPNEKLFFGSGTQLSVL.

This clone was seen a single time. The J gene is TRBJ1-6, the V gene TRBV12-5, with a tentative D call TRBD1 (5 bases). The germline gives CDR1 LGHNT, CDR2 FRNRAP. There are 14 residues in the CDR3. V lost 6 bases and J lost 6, with 12 bases in between. CDR3 residues: CASGRGAPNSPLHF. DNA of the CDR3: TGTGCTAGTGGCCGCGGGGCCCCTAATTCACCCCTCCACTTT.

J is TRBJ1-5 and V is TRBV30; TRBD1 matches at 8 bases. Losses at the gene ends were 8 bases for V and 5 bases for J; bases not matched to a gene: 5. The CDR3 runs 12 residues. Germline CDR1 and CDR2: GTSNPN and SVGIG (reference sequence). This CDR3 is CAADRGDQPQHF. CDR3 coding DNA: TGTGCCGCAGACAGGGGCGATCAGCCCCAGCATTTT.

V gene TRBV19 combines with J gene TRBJ1-3; D gene uncertain. Germline V gives CDR1 LNHDA, CDR2 SQIVND (reference sequence). V was clipped by 6 bases and J by 0 bases, with 12 bases between them. The CDR3 has 15 residues. The chain's CDR3 is CASSPLISSGNTIYF. CDR3 nucleotides: TGTGCCAGTAGCCCTCTTATCAGCTCTGGAAACACCATATATTTT.

The chain employs TRBV7-9 and TRBJ2-1; a possible D gene is TRBD1 (5 bases). This CDR3 has 15 amino acids. Germline CDR1 reads SEHNR; CDR2 reads FQNEAQ (reference sequence). V gave up 2 bases and J gave up 7 bases, with 15 bases separating them. The CDR3 bases are TGTGCCAGCAGCTTATCTTGGCAGGGCGTAAATGAGCAGTTCTTC. The encoded protein is CASSLSWQGVNEQFF.

J is TRBJ2-3 and V is TRBV5-1; the match to TRBD1 covers 8 bases. This CDR3 is 16 amino acids long. Germline V gives CDR1 SGHRS, CDR2 YFSETQ. Losses at the gene ends were 0 bases for V and 2 bases for J; bases not matched to a gene: 5. The CDR3 nucleotides are TGCGCCAGCAGCTTGGACGCGACAGGGGACACAGATACGCAGTATTTT. This gives the protein CASSLDATGDTDTQYF.

The gene calls are TRBV4-3 and TRBJ2-3, with 8 bases matching TRBD2. J gave up 5 bases and V 1 base, and 8 bases lay outside the gene matches. Germline-derived CDR1 and CDR2 are LGHNA and YSLEER. The CDR3 totals 16 residues. The CDR3 is CASSQASAGARDTQYF. The DNA for the CDR3 is TGCGCCAGCAGCCAAGCCTCAGCGGGGGCTAGAGATACGCAGTATTTT.

The genes are TRBV29-1 and TRBJ1-4; weak D call: TRBD1 (6 bases). From germline, CDR1 is SQVTM and CDR2 ANQGSEA. The CDR3 sequence is 13 residues long. V was trimmed by 6 bases and J by 5 bases, leaving 13 bases between them. Here the CDR3 reads CSVGTGPNEKLFF. CDR3 nucleotide sequence: TGCAGCGTCGGAACAGGGCCCAATGAAAAACTGTTTTTT.

The chain has TRBV2 and TRBJ1-2; D might be TRBD1 (6 bases). Germline CDR1 and CDR2: SNHLY and FYNNEI. The CDR3 totals 15 residues. Trimming pared 6 bases from V and 4 bases from J, leaving 18 bases between. CDR3 DNA sequence: TGTGCCAGCAGCACGAGGGGGGGGCGAGTCTATGGCTACACCTTC. Translation gives CASSTRGGRVYGYTF.

The chain joins TRBV7-9 to TRBJ2-3; possible D gene TRBD1, 6 bases. This CDR3 region has 16 residues. With 6 bases removed from V and 5 bases from J, the gap between germline ends came to 21 bases. From germline, CDR1 is SEHNR and CDR2 FQNEAQ (reference sequence). The CDR3: CASRPPTWGPRDTQYF. The CDR3 DNA sequence: TGTGCCAGCAGACCCCCCACCTGGGGGCCAAGAGATACGCAGTATTTT. Full variable domain (remainder filled in from reference TRBV7-9 and TRBJ2-3): DTGVSQNPRHKITKRGQNVTFRCDPISEHNRLYWYRQTLGQGPEFLTYFQNEAQLEKSRLLSDRFSAERPKGSFSTLEIQRTEQGDSAMYLCASRPPTWGPRDTQYFGPGTRLTVL.

The J gene is TRBJ1-2, the V gene TRBV12-5; 9 bases match TRBD1. Germline V CDR1 and CDR2: LGHNT, FRNRAP. Unmatched junction bases numbered 13, after V lost 4 bases and J lost 7 bases. The CDR3 totals 16 residues. CDR3 region: CASGSVTGTGSGGYTF. CDR3 DNA sequence: TGTGCTAGTGGTTCAGTTACCGGGACAGGGTCCGGTGGCTACACCTTC.

V is TRBV7-9 and J is TRBJ2-5; D is unresolved. The CDR3 has 11 amino acids. The V end was cut by 4 bases, the J end by 3 bases, with 3 bases between. CDR1 and CDR2 from the germline V gene are SEHNR and FQNEAQ (reference sequence). For the CDR3, the DNA is TGTGCCAGCAGCTCCAAAGAGACCCAGTACTTC. Residues: CASSSKETQYF.

This sequence joins TRBV30 and TRBJ1-5, with D perhaps TRBD1 (5 bases). The germline gives CDR1 GTSNPN, CDR2 SVGIG (reference sequence). The CDR3 spans 15 residues. Trimming took off 0 bases at V and 2 bases at J, with 11 bases between the two ends. The CDR3, as DNA: TGTGCCTGGAGTGTAGGCGACAGTGGCAATCAGCCCCAGCATTTT. This codes for CAWSVGDSGNQPQHF.

This chain connects TRBV5-6 to TRBJ1-3, with TRBD1 matching 9 bases. The CDR3 runs 15 residues. With V trimmed by 2 bases and J by 1 base, 1 base remained unmatched. Germline V lookup: CDR1 SGHDT, CDR2 YYEEEE. This chain's CDR3 is CASSLDRGSGNTIYF. DNA of the CDR3: TGTGCCAGCAGCTTAGACAGGGGGTCTGGAAACACCATATATTTT.